Below, one T cell receptor (beta chain) is given with its context. Authors' analysis steps: Counts of nucleated cells, estimated from reference gene primer amplification, were obtained. Profiled with immunoSEQ multiplex PCR; TCRdb holds only in-frame clones, not every one. Clone size and V and J calls were adopted from that table, with D and trimming inferred from the DNA. The profile shows about 110,000 clones, roughly 79% of them singletons. This sample stems from a study of blood T cell repertoires in COVID-19. About the study: COVID-19 samples from acute and convalescent phases originated in the United States, Italy and Spain. Nucleic acid was either cDNA or gDNA, and it came from T cells, B-cell-depleted T cells, or PBMCs.

The TCR comes from a woman aged 70-85 years with acute or convalescent COVID-19. Material: peripheral blood.

CDR3 in amino acids: CASSGTIDTGELFF. The DNA for the CDR3 is TGTGCCAGTAGCGGGACAATCGACACCGGGGAGCTGTTTTTT. The chain is built from TRBV19 and TRBJ2-2, with D possibly matching TRBD1 (6 bases). This CDR3 is 14 amino acids long. The V end was cut by 6 bases, the J end by 3 bases, with 11 bases between. Germline V gene lookup returns CDR1 LNHDA and CDR2 SQIVND (reference sequence).